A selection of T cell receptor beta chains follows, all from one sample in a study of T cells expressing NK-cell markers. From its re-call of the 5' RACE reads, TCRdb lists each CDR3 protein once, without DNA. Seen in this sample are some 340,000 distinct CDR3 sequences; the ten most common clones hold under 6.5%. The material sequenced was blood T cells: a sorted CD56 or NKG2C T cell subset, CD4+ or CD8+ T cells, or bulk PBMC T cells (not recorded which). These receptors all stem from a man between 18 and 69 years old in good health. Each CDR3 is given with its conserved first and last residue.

CDR3aa: CSARGRLAGVPNEQFF; v_gene: TRBV20-1; j_gene: TRBJ2-1
CDR3aa: CASSYSDPAVLKTGGRTGELFF; v_gene: TRBV6-5; j_gene: TRBJ2-2
CDR3aa: CASSRDRGAFRYF; v_gene: TRBV27; j_gene: TRBJ2-7
CDR3aa: CASSSTGVESPLHF; v_gene: TRBV18; j_gene: TRBJ1-6
CDR3aa: CASSVRTSGANYNEQFF; v_gene: TRBV5-1; j_gene: TRBJ2-1
CDR3aa: CASSQGAANEKLFF; v_gene: TRBV7-2; j_gene: TRBJ1-4
CDR3aa: CASRLAGGHDTQYF; v_gene: TRBV12-3/TRBV12-4; j_gene: TRBJ2-3
CDR3aa: CSASVRGLNEQYF; v_gene: TRBV20-1; j_gene: TRBJ2-7
CDR3aa: CSAATGPLSYGYTF; v_gene: TRBV20-1; j_gene: TRBJ1-2
CDR3aa: CASTVQGGKNIQYF; v_gene: TRBV6-1; j_gene: TRBJ2-4
CDR3aa: CASSRYSGTTNTGELFF; v_gene: TRBV3-1; j_gene: TRBJ2-2
CDR3aa: CASSPWGGGPVGQFF; v_gene: TRBV12-3/TRBV12-4; j_gene: TRBJ2-1
CDR3aa: CASSYLTYSGANVLTF; v_gene: TRBV6-5; j_gene: TRBJ2-6
CDR3aa: CASSPGEGGTDTQYF; v_gene: TRBV21-1; j_gene: TRBJ2-3
CDR3aa: CASSRGQGTEAFF; v_gene: TRBV19; j_gene: TRBJ1-1
CDR3aa: CASSPQDGTDTQYF; v_gene: TRBV6-1; j_gene: TRBJ2-3
CDR3aa: CASSLASRPNTEAFF; v_gene: TRBV5-5; j_gene: TRBJ1-1
CDR3aa: CASSWRGAFYNEQFF; v_gene: TRBV5-1; j_gene: TRBJ2-1
CDR3aa: CATSRVVTESYNEQFF; v_gene: TRBV15; j_gene: TRBJ2-1
CDR3aa: CASSPLQPREQYF; v_gene: TRBV5-1; j_gene: TRBJ2-7
CDR3aa: CASSRDWATGNTIYF; v_gene: TRBV6-1; j_gene: TRBJ1-3
CDR3aa: CASSPVGAVDGYTF; v_gene: TRBV18; j_gene: TRBJ1-2
CDR3aa: CATSRAGGTGTNEQFF; v_gene: TRBV15; j_gene: TRBJ2-1
CDR3aa: CASRPGPRDAAFF; v_gene: TRBV12-3/TRBV12-4; j_gene: TRBJ1-1
CDR3aa: CSARGGQGISNQPQHF; v_gene: TRBV20-1; j_gene: TRBJ1-5
CDR3aa: CAWSIRRGTLAKNIQYF; v_gene: TRBV30; j_gene: TRBJ2-4
CDR3aa: CASSVYSSGGGGTDTQYF; v_gene: TRBV9; j_gene: TRBJ2-3
CDR3aa: CASSVGDRNYGYTF; v_gene: TRBV9; j_gene: TRBJ1-2
CDR3aa: CASSRTGQGRGQPQHF; v_gene: TRBV21-1; j_gene: TRBJ1-5
CDR3aa: CASSSRGSYEQYF; v_gene: TRBV7-9; j_gene: TRBJ2-7
CDR3aa: CASSPLEGRETQYF; v_gene: TRBV2; j_gene: TRBJ2-5
CDR3aa: CASSVGSLDQETQYF; v_gene: TRBV9; j_gene: TRBJ2-5
CDR3aa: CASSFRTGGLSTEAFF; v_gene: TRBV12-3/TRBV12-4; j_gene: TRBJ1-1
CDR3aa: CASSFQGAGNQPQHF; v_gene: TRBV2; j_gene: TRBJ1-5
CDR3aa: CASSMQYQETQYF; v_gene: TRBV19; j_gene: TRBJ2-5
CDR3aa: CASTRGRALNEGNIQYF; v_gene: TRBV12-3/TRBV12-4; j_gene: TRBJ2-4
CDR3aa: CAWDRELSYYGYTF; v_gene: TRBV30; j_gene: TRBJ1-2
CDR3aa: CASSLATGTIYEQYF; v_gene: TRBV7-9; j_gene: TRBJ2-7
CDR3aa: CASSELGQGNTGELFF; v_gene: TRBV25-1; j_gene: TRBJ2-2
CDR3aa: CASSLYAGLAGGPGTQYF; v_gene: TRBV5-6; j_gene: TRBJ2-3
CDR3aa: CSARVGGSMSTDTQYF; v_gene: TRBV20-1; j_gene: TRBJ2-3
CDR3aa: CASSPGSNYGYTF; v_gene: TRBV18; j_gene: TRBJ1-2
CDR3aa: CASSAGLYSYEQYF; v_gene: TRBV18; j_gene: TRBJ2-7
CDR3aa: CASSRQGGSSYEQYF; v_gene: TRBV7-2; j_gene: TRBJ2-7
CDR3aa: CASRQTGEQFF; v_gene: TRBV6-6; j_gene: TRBJ2-1
CDR3aa: CASSFRGRVAKNIQYF; v_gene: TRBV21-1; j_gene: TRBJ2-4
CDR3aa: CASSLSQAARRNEQFF; v_gene: TRBV5-1; j_gene: TRBJ2-1
CDR3aa: CASRGGGFLAQKDTQYF; v_gene: TRBV11-2; j_gene: TRBJ2-3
CDR3aa: CATSRDQAAIGETQYF; v_gene: TRBV15; j_gene: TRBJ2-5